This TCR beta chain was obtained from a study of T cell changes during pregnancy in multiple sclerosis. With respect to this clone: An end of the junction differs from the germline gene, which may be a read error.

The CDR3 has 16 residues. Germline V gives CDR1 MNHEY, CDR2 SVGAGI. Sequenced by immunoSEQ multiplex PCR; TCRdb stores in-frame clones only, minus some. In the table there are tens of thousands of clones, approximately 90% of which are singletons. The material was CD8+ T cells from peripheral blood mononuclear cells, obtained in the first trimester of pregnancy. This sequence joins TRBV6-5 and TRBJ2-5, with 11 positions matching TRBD1. The TCR sequence derives from a female donor in good health, enrolled as a control in a pregnancy study. The CDR3 region is CASSYAGQGAEETQHF. The CDR3 DNA follows: TGTGCCAGCAGTTACGCAGGACAGGGGGCAGAGGAGACCCAGCACTTC.